This T cell receptor (beta chain) appears in the sequencing data of a study of beta chain features in type 1 diabetes. Whole-study context: Age, gender and cell yields were similar between patients and healthy donors.

The study's findings and limits: Patients with Type 1 diabetes showed moderately but significantly shorter TCRB CDR3s in all four CD4+ subsets.

Trimming shortened V by 7 bases and J by 8 bases, and 14 bases separated the two germline ends. The germline V gene encodes CDR1 DFQATT and CDR2 SNEGSKA (reference sequence). The CDR3 is 11 amino acids. Comments on this clone: Its antigen is unknown.

Expressed TCRB transcripts were sequenced, since all the RNA that had been isolated was reverse transcribed. Roughly 3.5 million reads per sample were averaged for naive, central memory and regulatory samples. TCRdb keeps only in-frame clones here, not all; method: immunoSEQ multiplex PCR. The sample contains about 150,000 clones, approximately 10% of which appear only once. Each population that was sorted was more than 95% pure. This receptor was obtained from a man aged 18 to 30 in good health. The sample taken for sequencing was central memory CD4+ T cells from blood. The V and J genes are TRBV20-1 and TRBJ1-2; possible D gene TRBD1, 5 bases. CDR3 residues: CSGIGNRGYTF. The CDR3 DNA follows: TGCAGTGGCATCGGGAACAGGGGCTACACCTTC.